The 21 T cell receptor beta chains below all came from one sample that was sequenced in a study of ipilimumab plus nivolumab after autologous stem cell transplantation. Libraries were prepared by immunoSEQ multiplex PCR; TCRdb keeps only in-frame clonotypes and omits some of them. The sample consists of about 16,000 clones, about 72% of them appearing once. The source was PBMCs, collected in a trial of ipilimumab plus nivolumab as post-transplant consolidation. These receptors all stem from a male donor with diffuse large B-cell lymphoma.

The chain employs TRBV5-4 and TRBJ2-7, with a possible D match to TRBD2 (6 bases). The germline gives CDR1 SGHNT, CDR2 YYREEE (reference sequence). The V gene lost 2 bases and the J gene lost 4 bases, with 13 bases spanning the gap. The CDR3 consists of 14 residues. CDR3 sequence reads: CASSFGQGLYEQYF. CDR3 DNA: TGTGCCAGCAGCTTCGGGCAGGGACTGTACGAGCAGTACTTC. The full variable domain, its missing parts supplied by reference TRBV5-4 and TRBJ2-7, is ETGVTQSPTHLIKTRGQQVTLRCSSQSGHNTVSWYQQALGQGPQFIFQYYREEENGRGNFPPRFSGLQFPNYSSELNVNALELDDSALYLCASSFGQGLYEQYFGPGTRLTVT.

The chain couples TRBV7-6 to TRBJ1-5, with 9 bases aligning to TRBD1. This CDR3 is 19 amino acids long. Losses at the gene ends were 5 bases for V and 0 bases for J; bases not matched to a gene: 14. The germline V gene encodes CDR1 SGHVS and CDR2 FNYEAQ. The CDR3 DNA reads as TGTGCCAGCAGCGTAGGGACAGGGTGGACCCTTTATAGCAATCAGCCCCAGCATTTT. It encodes CASSVGTGWTLYSNQPQHF.

The chain carries TRBV5-1 and TRBJ1-2, with a possible D match to TRBD1 (6 bases). Germline CDR1 is SGHRS and CDR2 is YFSETQ. Trimming removed 9 bases from V and 0 bases from J, with 12 bases in between. The CDR3 has 13 residues. The CDR3 region is CATRTDPNYGYTF. The DNA for the CDR3 is TGCGCCACCCGGACAGATCCTAACTATGGCTACACCTTC.

The V and J genes are TRBV10-3 and TRBJ1-5, with TRBD1 as a possible D gene (5 bases). The length of the CDR3 is 14 residues. V was shortened by 2 bases and J by 7 bases, with 12 bases between the two germline ends. Germline V gene lookup returns CDR1 ENHRY and CDR2 SYGVKD. The CDR3 reads CAISEGRGTQPQHF. For the CDR3, the DNA is TGTGCCATCAGTGAGGGACGGGGGACGCAGCCCCAGCATTTT.

Here the CDR3 DNA reads TGTGCCAGCAGATCAGGAGGTGGTTTCAATGAGCAGTTCTTC. Its protein is CASRSGGGFNEQFF. This chain joins TRBV13 and TRBJ2-1; D is perhaps TRBD2 (5 bases). Trimming pared 6 bases from V and 6 bases from J, leaving 15 bases between. The CDR3 is made up of 14 amino acids. CDR1 and CDR2 (germline): PRHDT, FYEKMQ (reference sequence).

There are many counts of this clone. One junction end disagrees with the germline gene, perhaps due to a read error. Here the CDR3 reads CASSERGQLFF. The CDR3 nucleotides are TGTGCCAGCAGTGAACGAGGACAACTCTTTTTC. The V and J genes are TRBV25-1 and TRBJ1-2; D is perhaps TRBD1 (5 bases). CDR1 is MGHDK, CDR2 SYGVNS, per germline. CDR3 length equals 11 residues.

The chain recombines TRBV5-1 with TRBJ1-1; TRBD1 aligns across 7 bases. Germline CDR1 and CDR2: SGHRS and YFSETQ. This CDR3 is 15 amino acids long. The V segment lost 5 bases and the J segment 2 bases; nucleotides outside the gene matches: 9. CDR3: CASSSGTVYNTEAFF. The CDR3 nucleotides are TGCGCCAGCAGTTCAGGGACAGTTTACAACACTGAAGCTTTCTTT.

This clone was seen just once. V and J are TRBV9 and TRBJ2-7; no definite D call. CDR3 length: 13 residues. Deletions cut 0 bases from V and 6 bases from J, with 10 bases between. CDR1 and CDR2 from the germline V gene are SGDLS and YYNGEE. Here the CDR3 DNA reads TGTGCCAGCAGCGTAGACATCGGCTCCGAGCAGTACTTC. Residues: CASSVDIGSEQYF.

In this sample, this clone turned up a few times. The chain has TRBV10-3 and TRBJ2-7; D remains ambiguous. The CDR3 is made up of 12 amino acids. Trimming took 0 bases from V and 5 from J, leaving 5 bases between them. Germline V gene data show CDR1 as ENHRY and CDR2 as SYGVKD. The CDR3 DNA sequence: TGTGCCATCAGTGAGTCTGATAACGAGCAGTACTTC. Amino acid sequence: CAISESDNEQYF.

This chain links TRBV6-5 with TRBJ2-1, with TRBD1 identical over 7 bases. Germline loops: CDR1 MNHEY, CDR2 SVGAGI. V shed 7 bases, J shed 5 bases, and the junction held 11 bases outside the gene matches. The CDR3 has 15 amino acids. CDR3 DNA sequence: TGTGCCAGCACCAGGGGGACGGAGGCCAACAATGAGCAGTTCTTC. Residues: CASTRGTEANNEQFF.

This clone was detected a few times. The V call is TRBV5-6, the J call TRBJ2-2; D may be TRBD1 (6 bases). The CDR3 extends over 16 amino acids. Germline values: CDR1 SGHDT, CDR2 YYEEEE. V was cut by 0 bases and J by 6 bases, with 15 bases left in between. The DNA for the CDR3 is TGTGCCAGCAGCTTGGGCCAGGGGTACCTCGCCGGGGAGCTGTTTTTT. The encoded protein is CASSLGQGYLAGELFF.

This clone has a single count. The CDR3 DNA reads as TGTGCCAGCTCACCACTTGGGGGCGCGGGCTACACCTTC. Translating gives CASSPLGGAGYTF. J is TRBJ1-2 and V is TRBV18; D perhaps matches TRBD1 (6 bases). Trimming removed 1 base from V and 8 bases from J, with 11 bases in between. Germline assignment: CDR1 KGHSH and CDR2 LQKENI. The CDR3 runs 13 residues. Drawing the rest from reference TRBV18 and TRBJ1-2, the complete variable domain is NAGVMQNPRHLVRRRGQEARLRCSPMKGHSHVYWYRQLPEEGLKFMVYLQKENIIDESGMPKERFSAEFPKEGPSILRIQQVVRGDSAAYFCASSPLGGAGYTFGSGTRLTVV.

V gene TRBV10-1 combines with J gene TRBJ2-1; 7 nucleotides match TRBD2. The V gene's germline CDR1 is WNHNN and CDR2 SYGVQD (reference sequence). Trimming removed 0 bases from V and 6 bases from J; junction bases left unmatched: 5. The CDR3 sequence is 15 residues long. CDR3 amino acids: CASSESSGMGNEQFF. CDR3 sequence (DNA): TGCGCCAGCAGTGAGTCGAGCGGGATGGGCAATGAGCAGTTCTTC.

This chain joins TRBV2 and TRBJ1-1; no firm D call. This CDR3 is 13 amino acids long. V shed 4 bases and J shed 2 bases, with 8 bases lying between them. CDR1 is SNHLY, CDR2 FYNNEI, per germline. The CDR3 here is CASSVVGNTEAFF. CDR3 sequence (DNA): TGTGCCAGCAGTGTTGTGGGAAACACTGAAGCTTTCTTT.

The chain uses TRBV30 and TRBJ2-7; 7 nucleotides line up with TRBD2. The V segment lost 5 bases and the J segment 0 bases; nucleotides outside the gene matches: 1. Germline CDR1 reads GTSNPN; CDR2 reads SVGIG (reference sequence). CDR3 length: 12 amino acids. CDR3 protein: CAWGTNSYEQYF. CDR3 in DNA: TGTGCCTGGGGGACTAACTCCTACGAGCAGTACTTC.

The rearrangement uses TRBV19 and TRBJ2-7; 10 bases line up with TRBD1. With 1 base clipped from V and 6 bases from J, the junction kept 0 bases outside the gene matches. Germline loops: CDR1 LNHDA, CDR2 SQIVND (reference sequence). There are 13 residues in the CDR3. The DNA for the CDR3 is TGTGCCAGTAGTATAGGGGACAGGGGCGAGCAGTACTTC. Its translation is CASSIGDRGEQYF.

The CDR3 sequence: CASSLGFSLDNEQFF. For the CDR3, the DNA is TGTGCCAGCAGCTTAGGTTTTAGCTTAGACAATGAGCAGTTCTTC. V is TRBV7-6 and J is TRBJ2-1, with D unclear. This CDR3 has 15 amino acids. Germline V gene data show CDR1 as SGHVS and CDR2 as FNYEAQ. V was trimmed by 1 base and J by 5 bases, leaving 12 bases between them.

The chain combines TRBV18 with TRBJ1-2; 9 nucleotides match TRBD1. The CDR3 has 16 residues. Trimming took 4 bases from V and 6 from J; bases not matched to a gene: 12. CDR1 KGHSH and CDR2 LQKENI come from the germline V gene. The CDR3 bases are TGTGCCAGCTCACGAAACCAGGGACAGGGACTCGATGGCTACACCTTC. This encodes CASSRNQGQGLDGYTF.

A few counts support this clone. V gene TRBV10-3 combines with J gene TRBJ2-1; TRBD1 matches 7 bases. The CDR3 sequence is 15 residues long. CDR1 and CDR2 from the germline V gene are ENHRY and SYGVKD. Trimming removed 2 bases from V and 6 bases from J; junction bases left unmatched: 7. CDR3 nucleotides: TGTGCCATCAGTGAGATACAGGGGTCCGGCAATGAGCAGTTCTTC. Translation: CAISEIQGSGNEQFF.

V is TRBV4-1 and J is TRBJ1-1; TRBD1 matches at 7 bases. The CDR3 totals 14 residues. The V and J ends lost 4 bases and 5 bases, in that order; junction bases with no gene match: 7. From germline, CDR1 is MGHRA and CDR2 YSYEKL. The CDR3 nucleotides are TGCGCCAGCAGCCCCGACAGGGCTCGGACTGAAGCTTTCTTT. Its protein is CASSPDRARTEAFF.

The chain combines TRBV5-1 with TRBJ2-5; tentative D call: TRBD2 (6 bases). The CDR3 covers 14 residues. Trimming removed 4 bases from V and 4 bases from J, with 14 bases in between. The germline V gene encodes CDR1 SGHRS and CDR2 YFSETQ. In nucleotides, the CDR3 is TGCGCCAGCAGCCCCGGGACGGAGGGAGAGACCCAGTACTTC. Encoded protein: CASSPGTEGETQYF.